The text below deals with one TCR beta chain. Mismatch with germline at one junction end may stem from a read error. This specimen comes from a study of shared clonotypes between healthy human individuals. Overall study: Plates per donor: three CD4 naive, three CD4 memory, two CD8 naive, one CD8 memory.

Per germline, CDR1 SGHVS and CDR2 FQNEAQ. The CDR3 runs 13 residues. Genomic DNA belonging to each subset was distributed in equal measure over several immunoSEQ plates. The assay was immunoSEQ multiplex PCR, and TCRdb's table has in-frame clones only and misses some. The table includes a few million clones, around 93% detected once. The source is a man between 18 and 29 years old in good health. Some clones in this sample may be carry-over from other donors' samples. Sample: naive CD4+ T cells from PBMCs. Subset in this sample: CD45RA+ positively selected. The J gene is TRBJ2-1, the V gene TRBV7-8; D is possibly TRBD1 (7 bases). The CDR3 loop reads CASSLEGAGSRLF. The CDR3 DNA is TGTGCCAGCAGCTTAGAGGGGGCGGGGAGCCGGCTCTTC.